This is a list of T cell receptor beta chains from one sample in a study of cytomegalovirus exposure and HLA in healthy donors. Generated by immunoSEQ multiplex PCR, the TCRdb table keeps only in-frame clones and is missing some. The sample table includes approximately 190,000 clones. The sequenced sample was PBMCs. These receptors originate from a man younger than 45 in good health and CMV-seronegative. CDR3s include the opening cysteine and the closing phenylalanine or tryptophan. D genes are given only for firm matches.

TRBD2	TRBJ2-7	TRBV11-2	15	TGTGCCAGCAGCGTAGGGACTAGCGGGAATCTCGAGCAGTACTTC	CASSVGTSGNLEQYF
TRBD2	TRBJ2-2	TRBV5-4	17	TGTGCCAGCAGCGAGGGACTAGCGGGAGGAAACACCGGGGAGCTGTTTTTT	CASSEGLAGGNTGELFF
-	TRBJ2-7	TRBV10-3	14	TGTGCCATCAGTGACGGCCAGGGCGCCTACGAGCAGTACTTC	CAISDGQGAYEQYF
TRBD2	TRBJ2-2	TRBV28	16	TGTGCCAGCAGCTCGCCGGGGGGAGGTGGCACCGGGGAGCTGTTTTTT	CASSSPGGGGTGELFF
TRBD2	TRBJ2-7	TRBV27	18	TGTGCCAGCAGTTTACAAGGGACTAGCGGGACCCAACTGTACGAGCAGTACTTC	CASSLQGTSGTQLYEQYF
TRBD2	TRBJ2-1	TRBV5-1	19	TGCGCCAGCAGCTTGGTGGGAGAAACTAGCGGGAGTTTGAACAATGAGCAGTTCTTC	CASSLVGETSGSLNNEQFF
-	TRBJ1-4	TRBV12-5	13	TGTGCTAGTGGTTTAAGAGATAATGAAAAACTGTTTTTT	CASGLRDNEKLFF
-	TRBJ1-1	TRBV7-3	14	TGTGCCAGCAGCGAACAGGGAAGTCAGACTGAAGCTTTCTTT	CASSEQGSQTEAFF
TRBD1	TRBJ2-7	TRBV30	13	TGTGCCTGGAGTGTGGGACAGGGGAACGAGCAGTACTTC	CAWSVGQGNEQYF
-	TRBJ2-7	TRBV4-2	15	TGTGCCAGCAGCCTGGGACTGGAGAGCTCCTACGAGCAGTACTTC	CASSLGLESSYEQYF
TRBD1	TRBJ1-2	TRBV19	13	TGTGCCACCTTCGACAGGGTTACCTATGGCTACACCTTC	CATFDRVTYGYTF
-	TRBJ1-1	TRBV7-2	14	TGTGCCAGCAGCTTAGACACGCAGAACACTGAAGCTTTCTTT	CASSLDTQNTEAFF
-	TRBJ2-3	TRBV7-9	15	TGTGCCAGCAGCTTCACCCTAATAGGGGGAGATACGCAGTATTTT	CASSFTLIGGDTQYF
-	TRBJ2-7	TRBV21-1	15	TGTGCCAGCAGCACTACAGGGGGGGACTACTACGAGCAGTACTTC	CASSTTGGDYYEQYF
TRBD1	TRBJ1-1	TRBV6-5	14	TGTGCCAGCAGTTACCAGGGGGCGAGCACTGAAGCTTTCTTT	CASSYQGASTEAFF
-	TRBJ1-4	TRBV13	13	TGTGCCAGCAGCCCTCGTCCGGAGGGGAAACTGTTTTTT	CASSPRPEGKLFF
TRBD1	TRBJ2-7	TRBV7-2	16	TGTGCCAGCAGCTTAGTAGGGACAGGGGTCGGCTACGAGCAGTACTTC	CASSLVGTGVGYEQYF